What follows are 11 T cell receptor beta chains derived from one specimen sequenced in a study of T cells in Graves' hyperthyroidism and ophthalmopathy. TCR beta CDR3 region amplification was performed from RNA transcripts. RT-PCR in the first round (using the HTBI primer set) targeted the TCR CDR3. Via MiXCR, TCRdb re-called the multiplex PCR reads, giving one row per CDR3 protein. There are around 620,000 distinct CDR3 sequences in the sample; 12% to 15% occur only once, and around 7% lies in the top ten. Sequencing was carried out using blood. Receptors were obtained from a young woman with Graves' ophthalmopathy.

This clonotype was counted a few times. This chain uses TRBV15 with TRBJ2-3; 11 nucleotides match TRBD2. V shed 1 base, J shed 2 bases, and the junction held 5 bases outside the gene matches. Germline assignment: CDR1 LNHNV and CDR2 YYDKDF (reference sequence). This CDR3 region has 17 residues. CDR3 nucleotide sequence: TGTGCCACCAGCAGAGGAATTAGCGGGAGGGCCACAGATACGCAGTATTTT. Protein: CATSRGISGRATDTQYF.

This sequence joins TRBV7-9 and TRBJ1-6, with 11 bases fitting TRBD1. The CDR3 extends over 15 amino acids. Germline V gene sequence: CDR1 SEHNR, CDR2 FQNEAQ (reference sequence). Germline trimming cut 6 bases from V and 2 bases from J; bases unmatched to any gene: 0. This CDR3 is CASRGQGAYNSPLHF. The CDR3 region has the DNA TGTGCCAGCAGGGGACAGGGGGCCTATAATTCACCCCTCCACTTT.

There are many counts of this clonotype. This sequence joins TRBV6-1 and TRBJ2-1; TRBD2 aligns across 10 bases. This CDR3 is 16 amino acids long. The J segment lost 6 bases and the V segment lost 3 bases, leaving 8 bases of the junction unmatched. CDR1 MNHNS and CDR2 SASEGT come from the germline V gene. The CDR3 protein is CASSELAGVRPNEQFF. The DNA for the CDR3 is TGTGCCAGCAGTGAGCTAGCGGGAGTTCGACCCAATGAGCAGTTCTTC.

The chain employs TRBV20-1 and TRBJ2-4; 7 bases are shared with TRBD1. The CDR3 is made up of 14 amino acids. CDR1 and CDR2 (germline): DFQATT, SNEGSKA (reference sequence). The CDR3 spells CRARNRQGQNIQYF. The CDR3 region has the DNA TGCAGAGCCAGAAACCGACAGGGCCAAAACATTCAGTACTTC.

This clonotype was observed a few times. The chain is built from TRBV24-1 and TRBJ2-2, with D possibly matching TRBD2 (6 bases). Trimming cost V 6 bases and J 6 bases, with 10 bases left between them. Looked up from germline, CDR1 is KGHDR and CDR2 is SFDVKD. The CDR3 has 13 residues. CDR3 DNA sequence: TGTGCCACCAGTAAGGGGACTGCCGGGGAGCTGTTTTTT. This codes for CATSKGTAGELFF.

This clonotype was recorded many times. V and J are TRBV7-9 and TRBJ1-1; D not resolved. V lost 3 bases and J lost 5, with 13 bases in between. Germline V gene data show CDR1 as SEHNR and CDR2 as FQNEAQ (reference sequence). The CDR3 runs 14 residues. For the CDR3, the DNA is TGTGCCAGCAGCTTGACGACTAGGAGAACTGAAGCTTTCTTT. Its protein product is CASSLTTRRTEAFF.

In DNA, the CDR3 is TGTGCCAGCATCTCGAGCAGGCCTAGCGGGAGGTTCCGGACCCAGTACTTC. Its translation: CASISSRPSGRFRTQYF. V gene TRBV7-9 combines with J gene TRBJ2-5; 11 bases are shared with TRBD2. After removal of 7 bases from V and 7 bases from J, the junction contained 17 bases not matched to a gene. The germline CDR1 and CDR2 sequences are SEHNR and FQNEAQ (reference sequence). The CDR3 sequence is 17 residues long. The whole variable domain, remainder taken from reference TRBV7-9 and TRBJ2-5, is DTGVSQNPRHKITKRGQNVTFRCDPISEHNRLYWYRQTLGQGPEFLTYFQNEAQLEKSRLLSDRFSAERPKGSFSTLEIQRTEQGDSAMYLCASISSRPSGRFRTQYFGPGTRLLVL.

Details on this clonotype: A read error is possible here, since a much larger clone lies one base away. CDR3 residues: CASSWASGRSQYF. The CDR3 region has the DNA TGTGCCAGCAGTTGGGCTAGCGGGAGAAGTCAGTACTTC. The rearrangement joins TRBV28 to TRBJ2-5; the match to TRBD2 covers 10 bases. The CDR3 is made up of 13 amino acids. Germline assignment: CDR1 MDHEN and CDR2 SYDVKM. The ends lost 4 bases at V and 11 bases at J; junction bases unmatched: 7.

The table lists this clonotype with many counts. The genes are TRBV27 and TRBJ1-2; TRBD1 is a possible D gene (5 bases). The V end lost 2 bases, the J end lost 4 bases, and 8 bases lay between the germline ends. Germline V gene sequence: CDR1 MNHEY, CDR2 SMNVEV (reference sequence). This CDR3 is 13 amino acids long. The CDR3 spells CASSLEGPYGYTF. CDR3 in DNA: TGTGCCAGCAGTTTAGAGGGGCCCTATGGCTACACCTTC.

V gene TRBV11-2 combines with J gene TRBJ2-2, with a weak D call TRBD1 (6 bases). Germline V gene sequence: CDR1 SGHAT, CDR2 FQNNGV. Trimming took 3 bases from V and 1 from J, leaving 12 bases between them. The length of the CDR3 is 16 residues. The CDR3 reads CASSLPRGENTGELFF. DNA for the CDR3: TGTGCCAGCAGCTTGCCCAGGGGCGAGAACACCGGGGAGCTGTTTTTT.

This clonotype has a handful of counts. This chain connects TRBV19 to TRBJ2-1; 7 bases fit TRBD1. The V segment lost 5 bases and the J segment 6 bases; nucleotides outside the gene matches: 13. This CDR3 has 16 residues. Germline V gene sequence: CDR1 LNHDA, CDR2 SQIVND (reference sequence). DNA for the CDR3: TGTGCCAGTAGTGGGGACAGCGGAGGTGTAGGCAATGAGCAGTTCTTC. Its translation: CASSGDSGGVGNEQFF.